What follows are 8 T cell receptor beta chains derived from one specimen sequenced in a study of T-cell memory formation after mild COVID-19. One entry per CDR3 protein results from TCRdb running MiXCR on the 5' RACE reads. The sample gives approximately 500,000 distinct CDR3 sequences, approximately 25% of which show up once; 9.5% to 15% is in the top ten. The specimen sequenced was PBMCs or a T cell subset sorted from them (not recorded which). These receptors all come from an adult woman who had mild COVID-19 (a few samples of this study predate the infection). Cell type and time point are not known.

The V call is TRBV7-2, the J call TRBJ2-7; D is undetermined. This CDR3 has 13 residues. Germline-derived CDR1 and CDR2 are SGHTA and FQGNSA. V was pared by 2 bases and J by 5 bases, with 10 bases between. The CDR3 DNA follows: TGTGCCAGCAGCTTACCCCCACGGAACGAGCAGTACTTC. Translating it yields CASSLPPRNEQYF.

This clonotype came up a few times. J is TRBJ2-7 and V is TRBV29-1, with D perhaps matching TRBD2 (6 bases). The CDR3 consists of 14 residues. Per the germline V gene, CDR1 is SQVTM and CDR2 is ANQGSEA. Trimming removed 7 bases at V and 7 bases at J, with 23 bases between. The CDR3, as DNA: TGCAGCGCTATCGCTCGGGCCTCCGGGGGAGAGCAGTACTTC. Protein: CSAIARASGGEQYF.

The CDR3 here is CASSLWRGVGMSTEAFF. In DNA form, the CDR3 reads TGTGCCAGCAGCTTGTGGAGAGGGGTTGGTATGAGCACTGAAGCTTTCTTT. The chain carries TRBV5-4 and TRBJ1-1; D may be TRBD1 (5 bases). Per germline, CDR1 SGHNT and CDR2 YYREEE (reference sequence). Trimming left V 1 base short and J 4 bases short, with 20 bases between. CDR3 size: 17 residues.

CDR3: CASSYSRSGQGSTDTQYF. CDR3 DNA: TGTGCCAGCAGTTACTCGAGATCGGGACAGGGGAGCACAGATACGCAGTATTTT. The gene calls are TRBV6-5 and TRBJ2-3; TRBD1 matches 10 bases. With V trimmed by 0 bases and J by 0 bases, 6 bases remained unmatched. The CDR3 runs 18 residues. The germline V gene has CDR1 MNHEY and CDR2 SVGAGI.

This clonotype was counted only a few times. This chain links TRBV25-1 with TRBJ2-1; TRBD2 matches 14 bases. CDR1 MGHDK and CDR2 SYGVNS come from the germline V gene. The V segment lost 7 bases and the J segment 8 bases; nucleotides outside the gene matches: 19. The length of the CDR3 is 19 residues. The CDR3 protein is CASTSSGTSGSRWTHEQFF. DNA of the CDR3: TGTGCCAGCACCTCATCCGGGACTAGCGGGAGTAGGTGGACGCATGAGCAGTTCTTC.

In nucleotides, the CDR3 is TGTGCCAGCAGTCTCGGGACAGGGGGTTTCAACGAGCAGTACTTC. It translates to CASSLGTGGFNEQYF. J is TRBJ2-7 and V is TRBV6-5; 11 positions match TRBD1. After removal of 5 bases from V and 5 bases from J, the junction contained 8 bases not matched to a gene. Germline CDR1 and CDR2: MNHEY and SVGAGI. The CDR3 spans 15 residues.

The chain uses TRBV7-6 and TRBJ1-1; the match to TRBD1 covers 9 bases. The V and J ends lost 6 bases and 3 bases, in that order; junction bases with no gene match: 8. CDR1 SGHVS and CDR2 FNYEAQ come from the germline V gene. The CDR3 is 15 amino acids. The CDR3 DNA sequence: TGTGCCAGCAGTACAGGGGGCGCGGGGTACACTGAAGCTTTCTTT. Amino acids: CASSTGGAGYTEAFF.

The CDR3 region has the DNA TGTGCCAGCAGCGCCCAGGTGGCAGATACGCAGTATTTT. Protein product: CASSAQVADTQYF. V usage is TRBV7-6 and J usage is TRBJ2-3; D unresolved. The CDR3 totals 13 residues. Germline CDR1 is SGHVS and CDR2 is FNYEAQ. The germline V and J ends were trimmed by 5 bases and 4 bases, with 10 bases remaining between them.